The 4 T cell receptor beta chains reported below all come from one sample, sequenced in a study of control samples from healthy donors and cancer patients. Clones were read by immunoSEQ multiplex PCR, and TCRdb kept only the in-frame ones, dropping some. The table includes about 110,000 clones, roughly 79% detected once. The source material was blood. These receptors came from a man aged 18 to 30 in good health.

This chain uses TRBV10-3 with TRBJ2-7; no reliable D call. Germline V gene data show CDR1 as ENHRY and CDR2 as SYGVKD. V was cut by 6 bases and J by 7 bases, with 22 bases left in between. The CDR3 consists of 15 residues. The CDR3 sequence: CAISQSGSTLGEQYV. The CDR3 coding sequence is TGTGCCATCAGCCAATCGGGCTCCACCTTAGGAGAGCAGTACGTC.

This clone has more than one count but fewer than ten. The chain employs TRBV5-1 and TRBJ2-3; a weak D match, TRBD1 (6 bases). The CDR3 spans 14 residues. CDR1 and CDR2 (germline): SGHRS, YFSETQ. Trimming took off 1 base at V and 4 bases at J, with 10 bases between the two ends. CDR3 coding DNA: TGCGCCAGCAGCTTGCAGGGGTCGCCAGATACGCAGTATTTT. Encoded protein: CASSLQGSPDTQYF.

The genes are TRBV3-1 (or the pseudogene TRBV3-2) and TRBJ2-1, with D perhaps TRBD1 (6 bases). This CDR3 comprises 16 residues. Trimming took off 3 bases at V and 7 bases at J, with 19 bases between the two ends. Germline lookup yields CDR1 LGHDT and CDR2 YNNKEL (reference sequence). Here the CDR3 DNA reads TGTGCCAGCAGCCACCAATTCGGACAGAGGCAAAATGAGCAGTTCTTC. Protein product: CASSHQFGQRQNEQFF.

This chain joins TRBV6-2 or TRBV6-3 and TRBJ1-6; no clear D gene. Germline V gene lookup returns CDR1 MNHEY and CDR2 SVGEGT. CDR3 length: 15 amino acids. V was shortened by 6 bases and J by 0 bases, with 9 bases between the two germline ends. The chain's CDR3 is CASSLRSSYNSPLHF. The CDR3 bases are TGTGCCAGCAGCCTTAGGAGCTCCTATAATTCACCCCTCCACTTT.